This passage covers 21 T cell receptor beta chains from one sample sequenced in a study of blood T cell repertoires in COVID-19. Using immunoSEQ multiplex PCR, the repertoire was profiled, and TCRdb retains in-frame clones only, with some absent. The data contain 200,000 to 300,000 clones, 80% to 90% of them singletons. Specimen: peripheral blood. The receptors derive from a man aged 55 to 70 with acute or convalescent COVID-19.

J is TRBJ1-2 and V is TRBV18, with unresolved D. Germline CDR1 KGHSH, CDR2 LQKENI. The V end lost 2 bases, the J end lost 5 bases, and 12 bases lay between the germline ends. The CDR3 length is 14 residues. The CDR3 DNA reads TGTGCCAGCTCACCAAGCCGAGAGGAGTATGGCTACACCTTC. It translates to CASSPSREEYGYTF.

CDR3 sequence reads: CASSLARVETQYF. The DNA for the CDR3 is TGTGCCAGCAGCTTAGCTCGGGTAGAGACCCAGTACTTC. V is TRBV7-2 and J is TRBJ2-5; unclear D gene. CDR1 and CDR2 (germline): SGHTA, FQGNSA. The CDR3 runs to 13 residues. V lost 0 bases to trimming and J lost 4 bases, with 6 bases between them. The full variable domain, rest sourced from reference TRBV7-2 and TRBJ2-5, is GAGVSQSPSNKVTEKGKDVELRCDPISGHTALYWYRQSLGQGLEFLIYFQGNSAPDKSGLPSDRFSAERTGGSVSTLTIQRTQQEDSAVYLCASSLARVETQYFGPGTRLLVL.

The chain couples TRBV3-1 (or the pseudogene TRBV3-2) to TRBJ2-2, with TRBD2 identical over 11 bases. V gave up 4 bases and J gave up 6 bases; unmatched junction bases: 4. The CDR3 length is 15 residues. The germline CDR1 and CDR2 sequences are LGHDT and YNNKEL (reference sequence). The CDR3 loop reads CASSLTSGIPGELFF. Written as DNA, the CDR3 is TGTGCCAGCAGCCTGACTAGCGGGATTCCCGGGGAGCTGTTTTTT.

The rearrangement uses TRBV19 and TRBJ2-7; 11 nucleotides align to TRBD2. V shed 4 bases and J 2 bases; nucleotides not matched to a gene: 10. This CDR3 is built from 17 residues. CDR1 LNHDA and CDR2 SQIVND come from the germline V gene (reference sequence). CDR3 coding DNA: TGTGCCAGTAGTAAGGGACTAGCGGTCGTGGAAACCTACGAGCAGTACTTC. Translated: CASSKGLAVVETYEQYF.

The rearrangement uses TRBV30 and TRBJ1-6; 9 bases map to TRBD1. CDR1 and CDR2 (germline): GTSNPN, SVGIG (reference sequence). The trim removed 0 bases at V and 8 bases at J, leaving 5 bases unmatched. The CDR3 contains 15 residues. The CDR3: CAWSVGTGRDSPLHF. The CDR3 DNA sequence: TGTGCCTGGAGTGTAGGGACAGGGAGGGATTCACCCCTCCACTTT.

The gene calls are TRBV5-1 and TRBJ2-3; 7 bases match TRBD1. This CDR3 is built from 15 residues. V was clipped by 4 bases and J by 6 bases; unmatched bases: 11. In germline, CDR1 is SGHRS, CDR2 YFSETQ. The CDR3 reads CASSTQAPQGDTQYF. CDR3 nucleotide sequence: TGCGCCAGCAGCACCCAGGCCCCACAGGGGGATACGCAGTATTTT.

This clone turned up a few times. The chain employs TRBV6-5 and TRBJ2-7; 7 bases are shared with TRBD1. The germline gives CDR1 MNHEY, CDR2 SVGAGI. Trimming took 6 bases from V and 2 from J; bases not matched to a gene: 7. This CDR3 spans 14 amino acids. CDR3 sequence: CASRGDRETYEQYF. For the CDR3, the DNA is TGTGCCAGCAGGGGGGACAGAGAAACCTACGAGCAGTACTTC.

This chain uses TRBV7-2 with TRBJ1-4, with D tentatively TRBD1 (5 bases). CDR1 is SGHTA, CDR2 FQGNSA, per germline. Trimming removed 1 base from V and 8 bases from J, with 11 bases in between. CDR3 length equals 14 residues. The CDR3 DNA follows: TGTGCCAGCAGCTTAGGGGGCAGCAGCGAAAAACTGTTTTTT. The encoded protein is CASSLGGSSEKLFF.

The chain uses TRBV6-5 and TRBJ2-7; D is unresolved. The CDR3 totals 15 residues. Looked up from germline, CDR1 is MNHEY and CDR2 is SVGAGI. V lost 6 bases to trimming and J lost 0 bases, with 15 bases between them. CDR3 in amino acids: CASRQGRGSSYEQYF. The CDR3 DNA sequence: TGTGCCAGCAGGCAAGGAAGAGGTAGCTCCTACGAGCAGTACTTC.

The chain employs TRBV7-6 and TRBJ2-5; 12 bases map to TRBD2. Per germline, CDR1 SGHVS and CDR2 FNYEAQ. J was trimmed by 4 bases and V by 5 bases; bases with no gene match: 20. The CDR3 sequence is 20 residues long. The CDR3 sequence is CASSPAGGTGPLAGGETQYF. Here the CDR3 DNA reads TGTGCCAGCAGCCCCGCGGGGGGGACAGGGCCACTAGCGGGAGGAGAGACCCAGTACTTC. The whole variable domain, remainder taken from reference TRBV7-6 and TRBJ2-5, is GAGVSQSPRYKVTKRGQDVALRCDPISGHVSLYWYRQALGQGPEFLTYFNYEAQQDKSGLPNDRFSAERPEGSISTLTIQRTEQRDSAMYRCASSPAGGTGPLAGGETQYFGPGTRLLVL.

The DNA of the CDR3 is TGTGCCAGCAGCTTAGCTCAGGGGGGCCCGCAGCAGTACTTC. Protein sequence: CASSLAQGGPQQYF. The chain uses TRBV11-2 and TRBJ2-7; tentatively, D is TRBD1 (7 bases). CDR3 length: 14 amino acids. V dropped 1 base and J dropped 8 bases, with 15 bases sitting between them. The germline gives CDR1 SGHAT, CDR2 FQNNGV. The complete variable domain, with remaining parts taken from reference TRBV11-2 and TRBJ2-7, reads EAGVAQSPRYKIIEKRQSVAFWCNPISGHATLYWYQQILGQGPKLLIQFQNNGVVDDSQLPKDRFSAERLKGVDSTLKIQPAKLEDSAVYLCASSLAQGGPQQYFGPGTRLTVT.

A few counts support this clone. CDR3 coding DNA: TGTGCCAGCAGCCGAAGGCTTGGAGGCGGCGGGAGCGATACCGACGAGCAGTACTTC. Translation: CASSRRLGGGGSDTDEQYF. This chain uses TRBV14 with TRBJ2-7; 7 bases map to TRBD2. The CDR3 has 19 amino acids. The V gene end was trimmed by 4 bases and the J gene end by 5 bases; junction bases not matched to a gene: 23. The V gene's germline CDR1 is SGHDN and CDR2 FVKESK.

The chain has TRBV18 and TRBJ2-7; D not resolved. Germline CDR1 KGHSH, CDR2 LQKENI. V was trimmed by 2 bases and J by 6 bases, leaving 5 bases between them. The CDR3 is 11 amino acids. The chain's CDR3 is CASSPAGEQYF. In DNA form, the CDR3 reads TGTGCCAGCTCACCAGCAGGCGAGCAGTACTTC. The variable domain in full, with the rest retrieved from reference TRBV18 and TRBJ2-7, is NAGVMQNPRHLVRRRGQEARLRCSPMKGHSHVYWYRQLPEEGLKFMVYLQKENIIDESGMPKERFSAEFPKEGPSILRIQQVVRGDSAAYFCASSPAGEQYFGPGTRLTVT.

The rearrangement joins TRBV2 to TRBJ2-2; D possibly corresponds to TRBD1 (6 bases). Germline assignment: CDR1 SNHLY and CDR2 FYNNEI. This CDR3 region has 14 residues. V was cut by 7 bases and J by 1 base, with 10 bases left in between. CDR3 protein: CASKRTVNTGELFF. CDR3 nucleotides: TGTGCCAGCAAGAGGACAGTGAACACCGGGGAGCTGTTTTTT. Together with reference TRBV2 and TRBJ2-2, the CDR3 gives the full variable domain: EPEVTQTPSHQVTQMGQEVILRCVPISNHLYFYWYRQILGQKVEFLVSFYNNEISEKSEIFDDQFSVERPDGSNFTLKIRSTKLEDSAMYFCASKRTVNTGELFFGEGSRLTVL.

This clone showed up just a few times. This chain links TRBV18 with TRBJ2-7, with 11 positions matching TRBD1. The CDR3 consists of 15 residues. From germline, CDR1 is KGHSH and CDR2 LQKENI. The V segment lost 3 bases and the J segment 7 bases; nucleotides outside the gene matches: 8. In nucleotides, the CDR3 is TGTGCCAGCTCACCCTACGGACAGGGGGCTGATGAGCAGTACTTC. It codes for CASSPYGQGADEQYF.

The CDR3: CASSPPGQGRYEQYF. In nucleotides, the CDR3 is TGTGCCAGCAGCCCACCGGGACAGGGGAGGTACGAGCAGTACTTC. This rearrangement joins TRBV7-2 to TRBJ2-7; 10 bases are shared with TRBD1. The germline V gene has CDR1 SGHTA and CDR2 FQGNSA. Trimming removed 5 bases from V and 4 bases from J; junction bases left unmatched: 8. CDR3 length: 15 amino acids. Combining the CDR3 with reference TRBV7-2 and TRBJ2-7 gives the whole variable domain GAGVSQSPSNKVTEKGKDVELRCDPISGHTALYWYRQSLGQGLEFLIYFQGNSAPDKSGLPSDRFSAERTGGSVSTLTIQRTQQEDSAVYLCASSPPGQGRYEQYFGPGTRLTVT.

The DNA for the CDR3 is TGTGCCAGCAGTCCTTCCACTCCCCTTCGCGGGGAGAGGAACAATGAGCAGTTCTTC. It translates to CASSPSTPLRGERNNEQFF. The J gene is TRBJ2-1, the V gene TRBV28; D is possibly TRBD2 (6 bases). CDR3 length: 19 residues. V shed 5 bases and J shed 5 bases, with 28 bases lying between them. Germline V gene data show CDR1 as MDHEN and CDR2 as SYDVKM.

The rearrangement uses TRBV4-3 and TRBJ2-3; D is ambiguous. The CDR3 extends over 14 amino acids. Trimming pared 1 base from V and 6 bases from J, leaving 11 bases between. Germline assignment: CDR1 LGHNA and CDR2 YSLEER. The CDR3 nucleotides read TGCGCCAGCAGCCAAGCCCTCCTCGAGGATACGCAGTATTTT. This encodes CASSQALLEDTQYF.

The CDR3: CASSDTDYEQYF. CDR3 DNA sequence: TGTGCCAGCAGCGATACAGACTACGAGCAGTACTTC. J is TRBJ2-7 and V is TRBV6-2 or TRBV6-3; D not certain. Between the trimmed V and J ends, which lost 6 bases and 3 bases, there was a span of 9 bases. The CDR3 spans 12 residues. The V gene's germline CDR1 is MNHEY and CDR2 SVGEGT.

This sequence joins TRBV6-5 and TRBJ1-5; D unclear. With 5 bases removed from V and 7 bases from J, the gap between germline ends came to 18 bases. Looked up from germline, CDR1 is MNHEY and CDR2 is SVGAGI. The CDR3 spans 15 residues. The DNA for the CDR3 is TGTGCCAGCAGTCCCCTCCCTGGAGACTCGCAGCCCCAGCATTTT. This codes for CASSPLPGDSQPQHF.

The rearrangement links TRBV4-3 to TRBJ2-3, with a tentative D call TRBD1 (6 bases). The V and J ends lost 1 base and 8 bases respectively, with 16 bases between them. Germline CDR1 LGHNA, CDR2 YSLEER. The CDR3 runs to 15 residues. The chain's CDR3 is CASSQVRGSRGTQYF. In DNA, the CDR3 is TGCGCCAGCAGCCAAGTTAGGGGGAGTAGAGGTACGCAGTATTTT.